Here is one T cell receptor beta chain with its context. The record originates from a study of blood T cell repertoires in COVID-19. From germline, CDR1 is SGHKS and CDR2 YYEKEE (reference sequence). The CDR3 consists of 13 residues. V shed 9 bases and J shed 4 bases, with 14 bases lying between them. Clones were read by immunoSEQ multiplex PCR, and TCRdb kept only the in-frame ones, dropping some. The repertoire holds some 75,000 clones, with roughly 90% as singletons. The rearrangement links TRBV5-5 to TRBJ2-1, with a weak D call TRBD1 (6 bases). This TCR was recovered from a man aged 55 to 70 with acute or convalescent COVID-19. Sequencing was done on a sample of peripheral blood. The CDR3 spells CATGQPKYNEQFF. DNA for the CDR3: TGTGCCACCGGACAGCCAAAATACAATGAGCAGTTCTTC. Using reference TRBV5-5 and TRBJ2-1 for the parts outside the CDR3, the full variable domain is DAGVTQSPTHLIKTRGQQVTLRCSPISGHKSVSWYQQVLGQGPQFIFQYYEKEERGRGNFPDRFSARQFPNYSSELNVNALLLGDSALYLCATGQPKYNEQFFGPGTRLTVL.